The rows below give T cell receptor beta chains drawn from one sample of a study of regulatory T cells in long-lasting Graves disease. Each CDR3 protein is one row after TCRdb ran MiXCR on the multiplex PCR reads. The sample carries roughly 700,000 distinct CDR3 sequences, about 30% recorded once. The material sequenced was peripheral blood mononuclear cells (PBMCs), taken when the disease was refractory, from a patient treated with antithyroid drugs. The receptors come from a female donor with Graves disease. Each CDR3 is given with its conserved first and last residue. Fields, in order: clone size, D gene, CDR3 length, V gene, J gene, CDR3 protein, CDR3 DNA. The D gene is left open where the match is weak. Size tells how often a clone was seen (once, few, many) or the class of an expanded clone, and some rows leave it out.

clone size: many; D gene: TRBD2; CDR3 length: 16; V gene: TRBV6-1; J gene: TRBJ2-7; CDR3 protein: CASSEAWTSGPYEQYF; CDR3 DNA: TGTGCCAGCAGTGAAGCGTGGACTAGCGGTCCCTACGAGCAGTACTTC
clone size: many; D gene: TRBD1; CDR3 length: 14; V gene: TRBV6-1; J gene: TRBJ2-7; CDR3 protein: CASSMTGRSYEQYF; CDR3 DNA: TGTGCCAGCAGCATGACAGGGCGTTCCTACGAGCAGTACTTC
clone size: few; D gene: NA; CDR3 length: 10; V gene: TRBV30; J gene: TRBJ1-1; CDR3 protein: CAYSDTEAFF; CDR3 DNA: TGTGCCTATTCAGACACTGAAGCTTTCTTT
clone size: NA; D gene: NA; CDR3 length: 13; V gene: TRBV12-3/TRBV12-4; J gene: TRBJ1-2; CDR3 protein: CASSAGPRYGYTF; CDR3 DNA: TGTGCCAGCAGCGCCGGGCCTAGATATGGCTACACCTTC
clone size: few; D gene: TRBD1; CDR3 length: 16; V gene: TRBV6-1; J gene: TRBJ1-6; CDR3 protein: CASSRGDREGNSPLHF; CDR3 DNA: TGTGCCAGCAGCCGGGGGGACAGGGAGGGGAATTCACCCCTCCACTTT
clone size: many; D gene: NA; CDR3 length: 12; V gene: TRBV19; J gene: TRBJ1-2; CDR3 protein: CASSPGVYGYTF; CDR3 DNA: TGTGCCAGCAGCCCCGGGGTCTATGGCTACACCTTC
clone size: NA; D gene: TRBD1; CDR3 length: 14; V gene: TRBV2; J gene: TRBJ2-7; CDR3 protein: CASCRDRGPYEQYF; CDR3 DNA: TGTGCCAGCTGCCGGGACAGGGGCCCCTACGAGCAGTACTTC
clone size: NA; D gene: NA; CDR3 length: 12; V gene: TRBV19; J gene: TRBJ2-4; CDR3 protein: CASSPERNIQYF; CDR3 DNA: TGTGCCAGTAGTCCCGAGAGAAACATTCAGTACTTC
clone size: many; D gene: TRBD2; CDR3 length: 14; V gene: TRBV11-1; J gene: TRBJ2-5; CDR3 protein: CASIAGEGRETQYF; CDR3 DNA: TGTGCCAGCATAGCGGGAGAGGGTCGAGAGACCCAGTACTTC
clone size: few; D gene: TRBD1; CDR3 length: 14; V gene: TRBV20-1; J gene: TRBJ1-2; CDR3 protein: CSARLGQGNYGYTF; CDR3 DNA: TGCAGTGCTAGGTTAGGACAGGGCAACTATGGCTACACCTTC
clone size: NA; D gene: NA; CDR3 length: 13; V gene: TRBV5-1; J gene: TRBJ1-1; CDR3 protein: CASSRAPNTEAFF; CDR3 DNA: TGCGCCAGCAGCCGTGCCCCGAACACTGAAGCTTTCTTT
clone size: NA; D gene: TRBD1; CDR3 length: 17; V gene: TRBV9; J gene: TRBJ1-4; CDR3 protein: CASSAWDRGRLREKLFF; CDR3 DNA: TGTGCCAGCAGCGCCTGGGACAGGGGGCGATTAAGGGAAAAACTGTTTTTT
clone size: NA; D gene: TRBD1; CDR3 length: 14; V gene: TRBV4-1; J gene: TRBJ1-2; CDR3 protein: CASSQVGDSGGYTF; CDR3 DNA: TGCGCCAGCAGCCAAGTTGGGGACAGCGGCGGCTACACCTTC
clone size: many; D gene: NA; CDR3 length: 14; V gene: TRBV12-3/TRBV12-4; J gene: TRBJ1-5; CDR3 protein: CASSPVGGNQPQHF; CDR3 DNA: TGTGCCAGCAGTCCGGTCGGGGGGAATCAGCCCCAGCATTTT
clone size: NA; D gene: NA; CDR3 length: 15; V gene: TRBV11-2; J gene: TRBJ1-1; CDR3 protein: CASSSPGGRVTEAFF; CDR3 DNA: TGTGCCAGCAGCTCCCCGGGAGGGCGGGTCACTGAAGCTTTCTTT
clone size: NA; D gene: NA; CDR3 length: 14; V gene: TRBV9; J gene: TRBJ1-2; CDR3 protein: CASSVGQGQYGYTF; CDR3 DNA: TGTGCCAGCAGCGTAGGGCAGGGACAATATGGCTACACCTTC
clone size: NA; D gene: NA; CDR3 length: 13; V gene: TRBV7-9; J gene: TRBJ1-1; CDR3 protein: CASGRGQVTEAFF; CDR3 DNA: TGTGCCAGCGGCCGAGGACAAGTCACTGAAGCTTTCTTT
clone size: NA; D gene: NA; CDR3 length: 14; V gene: TRBV27; J gene: TRBJ1-2; CDR3 protein: CASSLSVGTYGYTF; CDR3 DNA: TGTGCCAGCAGTTTATCGGTCGGAACCTATGGCTACACCTTC
clone size: NA; D gene: TRBD1; CDR3 length: 14; V gene: TRBV4-2; J gene: TRBJ1-2; CDR3 protein: CASSRSRQGDGYTF; CDR3 DNA: TGTGCCAGCAGCCGATCCCGACAGGGGGACGGCTACACCTTC
clone size: few; D gene: NA; CDR3 length: 13; V gene: TRBV5-4; J gene: TRBJ1-1; CDR3 protein: CASKGVGNTEAFF; CDR3 DNA: TGTGCCAGCAAAGGGGTCGGGAACACTGAAGCTTTCTTT
clone size: few; D gene: TRBD1; CDR3 length: 15; V gene: TRBV5-1; J gene: TRBJ1-1; CDR3 protein: CASSSPGTGELNAFF; CDR3 DNA: TGCGCCAGCAGCTCCCCCGGGACAGGGGAGTTGAACGCTTTCTTT
clone size: NA; D gene: NA; CDR3 length: 12; V gene: TRBV28; J gene: TRBJ2-5; CDR3 protein: CASSVIQETQYF; CDR3 DNA: TGTGCCAGCAGTGTGATCCAAGAGACCCAGTACTTC